This T cell receptor (beta chain) was sequenced for a study of T cell responses to AZD1222 COVID-19 vaccine. The method was immunoSEQ multiplex PCR; TCRdb's version includes in-frame clones alone and lacks a portion of them. The sample yields 200,000 or so clones, 90% to 95% seen once. This CDR3 contains 16 residues. The J segment lost 6 bases and the V segment lost 3 bases, leaving 10 bases of the junction unmatched. Germline V lookup: CDR1 LNHNV, CDR2 YYDKDF (reference sequence). The specimen comprised peripheral blood, sampled on day 0 of AZD1222 vaccination. This TCR derives from an adult in good health. V is TRBV15 and J is TRBJ1-4, with TRBD1 identical over 7 bases. The DNA for the CDR3 is TGTGCCACCAGCAGCGACCGGACAGGCGGGGATGAAAAACTGTTTTTT. It encodes CATSSDRTGGDEKLFF.